One and the same sample provided the 7 T cell receptor beta chains below, sequenced in a study of blood T cell repertoires in COVID-19 (dated by TCRdb to the early 2020s). The library relied on the immunoSEQ multiplex PCR assay. TCRdb holds this immuneACCESS table with in-frame rearrangements only. Some clones are missing; in checked studies, unresolved V genes explain under half, and the rest has no known cause. The sample table shows some 160,000 clones, and more than 75% are seen once. Clones ranked in the top ten supply about 5% of the sample. Source material: peripheral blood. These receptor sequences come from a woman between 45 and 60 years old with acute or convalescent COVID-19.

The CDR3 DNA follows: TGTGCCAGCAGCCCGGGGGGGACAGGGATCGGCTACACCTTC. Translated: CASSPGGTGIGYTF. The chain recombines TRBV28 with TRBJ1-2, with 9 bases matching TRBD1. Germline CDR1 is MDHEN and CDR2 is SYDVKM. The length of the CDR3 is 14 residues. The ends lost 6 bases at V and 8 bases at J; junction bases unmatched: 10.

The genes are TRBV10-3 and TRBJ1-6; 7 bases align to TRBD1. This CDR3 is built from 16 residues. The V gene's germline CDR1 is ENHRY and CDR2 SYGVKD. V was pared by 4 bases and J by 5 bases, with 8 bases of the junction left unmatched. The CDR3 DNA is TGTGCCATCAGTGGATCGACAGGGATCGATAATTCACCCCTCCACTTT. Translation gives CAISGSTGIDNSPLHF.

The chain has TRBV2 and TRBJ2-5; maybe TRBD1 (5 bases). This CDR3 is built from 14 residues. The V end was cut by 3 bases, the J end by 2 bases, with 10 bases between. Germline assignment: CDR1 SNHLY and CDR2 FYNNEI. In nucleotides, the CDR3 is TGTGCCAGCAGTGATTCCCCAGGGCAAGAGACCCAGTACTTC. Its translation: CASSDSPGQETQYF.

V and J are TRBV14 and TRBJ1-4, with D unclear. The germline V and J ends were trimmed by 3 bases and 5 bases, with 16 bases remaining between them. The CDR3 runs 16 residues. Per germline, CDR1 SGHDN and CDR2 FVKESK. CDR3 nucleotides: TGTGCCAGCAGCCAGCTCTTATGGGCCCCAAATGAAAAACTGTTTTTT. This codes for CASSQLLWAPNEKLFF.

The chain is built from TRBV7-9 and TRBJ1-5; a weak D match, TRBD1 (6 bases). The CDR3 consists of 15 residues. Trimming removed 5 bases at V and 6 bases at J, with 17 bases between. Germline assignment: CDR1 SEHNR and CDR2 FQNEAQ (reference sequence). CDR3 loop: CASSATGSLGQPQHF. CDR3 nucleotides: TGTGCCAGCAGCGCCACAGGGTCCCTCGGTCAGCCCCAGCATTTT.

V usage is TRBV5-1 and J usage is TRBJ1-1; D gene uncertain. CDR1 is SGHRS, CDR2 YFSETQ, per germline. The CDR3 spans 16 residues. Trimming stripped 1 base from V and 4 bases from J, with 17 bases between. The CDR3 DNA follows: TGCGCCAGCAGCTTGAGTGGTGCGTTGGGGAGCACTGAAGCTTTCTTT. Encoded protein: CASSLSGALGSTEAFF.

The chain carries TRBV6-2 or TRBV6-3 and TRBJ2-1; 9 positions agree with TRBD2. The CDR3 is 14 amino acids. J lost 8 bases, V lost 6 bases, and 8 bases had no gene match. The germline V gene has CDR1 MNHEY and CDR2 SVGEGT. CDR3 in amino acids: CASSPPRGRDEQFF. CDR3 coding DNA: TGTGCCAGCAGCCCCCCACGCGGGAGGGATGAGCAGTTCTTC.